This TCR beta chain emerged from a study of cytomegalovirus exposure and HLA in healthy donors. Looking at the study overall: Roughly four fifths of a few hundred genotyped donors fell in the Caucasian-associated ancestry cluster.

Study-level points and caveats: Later analysis showed most CMV-associated TCR beta chains appearing HLA-restricted. Later on, an analysis found that several of the most significant clusters appeared to be linked to common viral pathogens, which included parvovirus B19. What a later analysis reportedly showed was that an Asian-associated ancestry cluster had fewer N-insertions than the roughly 670-donor mean.

Worth noting for this clone: The antigen remains undetermined.

The PCR had 60 Vbeta and 13 Jbeta primers. TCRdb's copy holds only in-frame clones and misses some; the assay was immunoSEQ multiplex PCR. Here the sample spans 65,000 to 85,000 clones, about nine tenths being singletons. Trimming took 4 bases from V and 4 from J; bases not matched to a gene: 10. The germline CDR1 and CDR2 sequences are SQVTM and ANQGSEA. CDR3 length: 15 residues. The sequence was collected from a woman in her 30s in good health and CMV-seronegative. The sample consisted of PBMCs. V usage is TRBV29-1 and J usage is TRBJ2-7; 10 nucleotides agree with TRBD1. The CDR3 region has the DNA TGCAGCGTTGGTAGTCGGGACAGGGGTATGTACGAGCAGTACTTC. Its protein product is CSVGSRDRGMYEQYF.